The 27 T cell receptor beta chains presented below share a single source sample, sequenced in a study of cytomegalovirus exposure and HLA in healthy donors. The PCR employed 60 Vbeta primers together with 13 Jbeta primers. The assay was immunoSEQ multiplex PCR, and TCRdb's table has in-frame clones only and misses some. This sample has approximately 150,000 clones, with roughly 79% found just once. Sequencing used PBMCs. The receptors shown here come from a woman in her forties or fifties in good health and CMV-seronegative.

The chain carries TRBV27 and TRBJ2-2, with 11 nucleotides matching TRBD1. V was clipped by 4 bases and J by 7 bases; unmatched bases: 5. Germline lookup yields CDR1 MNHEY and CDR2 SMNVEV (reference sequence). The CDR3 spans 15 residues. The CDR3 sequence: CASSSGQGAGGELFF. The CDR3 nucleotides read TGTGCCAGCAGTTCTGGACAGGGGGCAGGCGGGGAGCTGTTTTTT.

This rearrangement joins TRBV7-8 to TRBJ1-1, with D perhaps matching TRBD1 (5 bases). The V and J ends lost 6 bases and 1 base respectively, with 15 bases between them. Germline loops: CDR1 SGHVS, CDR2 FQNEAQ. The CDR3 is 15 amino acids. CDR3 sequence reads: CASRYFSGPNTEAFF. The CDR3 DNA reads TGTGCCAGCAGGTACTTTTCAGGGCCGAACACTGAAGCTTTCTTT.

The gene calls are TRBV6-6 and TRBJ2-7; weak D call: TRBD2 (6 bases). Trimming stripped 5 bases from V and 0 bases from J, with 17 bases between. Looked up from germline, CDR1 is MNHNY and CDR2 is SVGAGI (reference sequence). CDR3 size: 16 residues. CDR3 protein: CASSLLAKGPSYEQYF. Written as DNA, the CDR3 is TGTGCCAGCAGTCTTCTAGCGAAGGGACCCTCCTACGAGCAGTACTTC.

As DNA, the CDR3 is TGTGCCAGCAGCCCGTTGGACAGGGGGAATGAAAAACTGTTTTTT. Encoded protein: CASSPLDRGNEKLFF. This chain joins TRBV4-2 and TRBJ1-4; 10 bases agree with TRBD1. This CDR3 contains 15 residues. Trimming took 4 bases from V and 5 from J; bases not matched to a gene: 4. The germline V gene has CDR1 LGHNA and CDR2 YNFKEQ.

This chain connects TRBV28 to TRBJ2-3, with a tentative D call TRBD2 (5 bases). The CDR3 is made up of 15 amino acids. Trimming removed 2 bases at V and 0 bases at J, with 9 bases between. Germline CDR1 reads MDHEN; CDR2 reads SYDVKM. The CDR3 region has the DNA TGTGCCAGCAGTTTACGGGGAAATAGCACAGATACGCAGTATTTT. Its translation is CASSLRGNSTDTQYF. Full variable domain (rest looked up from reference TRBV28 and TRBJ2-3): DVKVTQSSRYLVKRTGEKVFLECVQDMDHENMFWYRQDPGLGLRLIYFSYDVKMKEKGDIPEGYSVSREKKERFSLILESASTNQTSMYLCASSLRGNSTDTQYFGPGTRLTVL.

The chain recombines TRBV7-2 with TRBJ1-1; D perhaps matches TRBD1 (6 bases). CDR1 SGHTA and CDR2 FQGNSA come from the germline V gene. The CDR3 has 13 amino acids. V lost 3 bases and J 8 bases, leaving 13 bases between the germline ends. CDR3 loop: CASSLRTEGEAFF. The CDR3, as DNA: TGTGCCAGCAGCTTGAGGACAGAAGGGGAAGCTTTCTTT.

J is TRBJ1-2 and V is TRBV2; possibly TRBD1 for D (5 bases). CDR3 length equals 12 residues. The germline V gene encodes CDR1 SNHLY and CDR2 FYNNEI. The V end lost 3 bases, the J end lost 3 bases, and 5 bases lay between the germline ends. This chain's CDR3 is CASSETDYGYTF. CDR3 bases: TGTGCCAGCAGTGAGACAGACTATGGCTACACCTTC.

This rearrangement joins TRBV27 to TRBJ2-7; TRBD1 aligns across 8 bases. The CDR3 runs 15 residues. Germline-derived CDR1 and CDR2 are MNHEY and SMNVEV (reference sequence). Trimming removed 3 bases from V and 3 bases from J; junction bases left unmatched: 7. CDR3 region: CASSFSGGDDYEQYF. CDR3 bases: TGTGCCAGCAGTTTTTCAGGGGGCGACGACTACGAGCAGTACTTC.

This clone occurred once. The chain couples TRBV5-4 to TRBJ1-2; D perhaps matches TRBD1 (5 bases). Germline values: CDR1 SGHNT, CDR2 YYREEE (reference sequence). This CDR3 region has 14 residues. Trimming took 3 bases from V and 2 from J, leaving 11 bases between them. In DNA, the CDR3 is TGTGCCAGCAGCTCGGCGGGGGAGAACTATGGCTACACCTTC. Protein sequence: CASSSAGENYGYTF.

This rearrangement joins TRBV7-3 to TRBJ1-2; 9 bases are shared with TRBD1. The CDR3 has 16 amino acids. With 0 bases clipped from V and 2 bases from J, the junction kept 4 bases outside the gene matches. Germline CDR1 SGHTA, CDR2 FQGTGA. CDR3 loop: CASSLTGQGSNYGYTF. As DNA, the CDR3 is TGTGCCAGCAGCTTAACTGGACAGGGGTCGAACTATGGCTACACCTTC.

The rearrangement links TRBV13 to TRBJ2-5; 8 bases are shared with TRBD2. The CDR3 totals 16 residues. Losses at the gene ends were 5 bases for V and 1 base for J; bases not matched to a gene: 9. Germline lookup yields CDR1 PRHDT and CDR2 FYEKMQ (reference sequence). The CDR3 sequence: CASSRTPGGLQETQYF. CDR3 bases: TGTGCCAGCAGCCGTACACCGGGGGGGCTCCAAGAGACCCAGTACTTC.

The rearrangement uses TRBV19 and TRBJ1-5; 11 positions match TRBD1. J lost 4 bases, V lost 9 bases, and 8 bases had no gene match. The CDR3 length is 15 residues. CDR1 is LNHDA and CDR2 is SQIVND in the germline V gene (reference sequence). CDR3 amino acids: CASGTGGLRNQPQHF. As DNA, the CDR3 is TGTGCCAGCGGGACAGGGGGATTAAGAAATCAGCCCCAGCATTTT.

This chain joins TRBV30 and TRBJ1-1; 8 nucleotides line up with TRBD1. With 2 bases clipped from V and 4 bases from J, the junction kept 3 bases outside the gene matches. CDR3 length equals 13 residues. In germline, CDR1 is GTSNPN, CDR2 SVGIG (reference sequence). Written as DNA, the CDR3 is TGTGCCTGGAGTTTTACAGGGGGCACTGAAGCTTTCTTT. This sequence encodes CAWSFTGGTEAFF.

A word on this clone: This sample includes further DNA sequences coding for the same CDR3. This chain uses TRBV27 with TRBJ2-2; possible D gene TRBD2, 6 bases. V lost 5 bases, J lost 4 bases, and 11 bases lay in between. Germline CDR1 and CDR2: MNHEY and SMNVEV (reference sequence). The CDR3 totals 14 residues. For the CDR3, the DNA is TGTGCCAGCAGTAGGCAGGGAGGCACCGGGGAGCTGTTTTTT. As protein: CASSRQGGTGELFF.

CDR3 in DNA: TGTGCCATCAGTGATGGGACAGGGGGTTACACCGGGGAGCTGTTTTTT. This sequence encodes CAISDGTGGYTGELFF. This rearrangement joins TRBV10-3 to TRBJ2-2, with 11 positions matching TRBD1. The V and J ends lost 3 bases and 3 bases, in that order; junction bases with no gene match: 3. The CDR3 runs to 16 residues. Per germline, CDR1 ENHRY and CDR2 SYGVKD.

The J gene is TRBJ2-6, the V gene TRBV4-2, with TRBD1 matching 8 bases. The CDR3 is 16 residues long. V shed 3 bases and J 2 bases; nucleotides not matched to a gene: 3. Germline assignment: CDR1 LGHNA and CDR2 YNFKEQ. CDR3 nucleotides: TGTGCCAGCAGCCACGTGACAGGGGCTGGGGCCAACGTCCTGACTTTC. Translated: CASSHVTGAGANVLTF.

The J gene is TRBJ2-3, the V gene TRBV2; tentative D call: TRBD2 (6 bases). The ends were cut back, 6 bases at V and 3 bases at J, with 13 bases in the middle. The CDR3 length is 14 residues. In germline, CDR1 is SNHLY, CDR2 FYNNEI. The CDR3 DNA follows: TGTGCCAGCAGCTCCGACGGGGGAACAGATACGCAGTATTTT. Translating gives CASSSDGGTDTQYF.

This chain connects TRBV14 to TRBJ1-5; D ambiguous. Per germline, CDR1 SGHDN and CDR2 FVKESK. Trimming stripped 1 base from V and 7 bases from J, with 8 bases between. CDR3 length equals 13 residues. CDR3 DNA: TGTGCCAGCAGCCAAGCTTCCCGGCAGCCCCAGCATTTT. It specifies CASSQASRQPQHF.

V usage is TRBV11-2 and J usage is TRBJ2-1, with D perhaps matching TRBD2 (5 bases). V was clipped by 5 bases and J by 7 bases, with 15 bases between them. The V gene's germline CDR1 is SGHAT and CDR2 FQNNGV. The CDR3 contains 14 residues. The CDR3 protein is CASSPPGRGNEQFF. The CDR3 coding sequence is TGTGCCAGCAGCCCCCCGGGCCGAGGGAATGAGCAGTTCTTC.

The V and J genes are TRBV7-9 and TRBJ1-2; TRBD1 might be the D (5 bases). V was pared by 4 bases and J by 8 bases, with 20 bases between. CDR1 is SEHNR, CDR2 FQNEAQ, per germline (reference sequence). This CDR3 contains 15 residues. CDR3: CASSSLDTRQKGYTF. The DNA for the CDR3 is TGTGCCAGCAGCTCACTGGACACCCGGCAGAAGGGCTACACCTTC.

The rearrangement uses TRBV13 and TRBJ2-7, with 10 bases that match TRBD1. V lost 4 bases, J lost 5 bases, and 8 bases stayed unmatched. This CDR3 spans 15 amino acids. Per germline, CDR1 PRHDT and CDR2 FYEKMQ (reference sequence). The CDR3: CASSSPGTGVNEQYF. CDR3 coding DNA: TGTGCCAGCAGCTCCCCCGGGACAGGGGTTAACGAGCAGTACTTC.

The V gene is TRBV6-6, the J gene TRBJ1-4; D might be TRBD1 (6 bases). This CDR3 region has 16 residues. In germline, CDR1 is MNHNY, CDR2 SVGAGI (reference sequence). The ends were cut back, 6 bases at V and 8 bases at J, with 22 bases in the middle. CDR3 sequence reads: CASSPRAGGSEEKLFF. The CDR3 coding sequence is TGTGCCAGCAGCCCCCGGGCGGGGGGCAGTGAAGAAAAACTGTTTTTT.

This sequence joins TRBV18 and TRBJ2-5; 9 bases map to TRBD2. Unmatched junction bases numbered 3, after V lost 4 bases and J lost 0 bases. The germline V gene encodes CDR1 KGHSH and CDR2 LQKENI. CDR3 length: 15 residues. CDR3 sequence: CASSRGGRDQETQYF. The CDR3 DNA follows: TGTGCCAGCTCACGAGGCGGGAGGGACCAAGAGACCCAGTACTTC.

Here the CDR3 DNA reads TGTGCCAGCAGTCCTAAACAGGGGGCGGCCGGGGAGCTGTTTTTT. Encoded protein: CASSPKQGAAGELFF. This chain joins TRBV6-4 and TRBJ2-2, with 9 bases lining up with TRBD1. This CDR3 has 15 amino acids. Germline trimming cut 5 bases from V and 6 bases from J; bases unmatched to any gene: 7. Per the germline V gene, CDR1 is MRHNA and CDR2 is SNTAGT.

The DNA of the CDR3 is TGTGCCAGCAGCTTACAGGCGGGGTCCTTCGTAACTAATGAAAAACTGTTTTTT. This gives the protein CASSLQAGSFVTNEKLFF. This rearrangement joins TRBV7-8 to TRBJ1-4; no reliable D call. In germline, CDR1 is SGHVS, CDR2 FQNEAQ. CDR3 length: 18 amino acids. Trimming shortened V by 2 bases and J by 1 base, and 17 bases separated the two germline ends.

The chain uses TRBV18 and TRBJ1-3; D unresolved. Germline V gives CDR1 KGHSH, CDR2 LQKENI. This CDR3 contains 16 residues. V was shortened by 2 bases and J by 1 base, with 12 bases between the two germline ends. The CDR3 nucleotides are TGTGCCAGCTCACCAAACTCTCGAGAGTCTGGAAACACCATATATTTT. It translates to CASSPNSRESGNTIYF.

This clone was observed a handful of times. This chain connects TRBV28 to TRBJ2-2; D not resolved. V shed 8 bases and J shed 6 bases, with 13 bases lying between them. There are 13 residues in the CDR3. CDR1 is MDHEN and CDR2 is SYDVKM in the germline V gene. The CDR3 nucleotides read TGTGCCAGCGATGGAGTCGGGTCCGGGGAGCTGTTTTTT. Its translation is CASDGVGSGELFF.